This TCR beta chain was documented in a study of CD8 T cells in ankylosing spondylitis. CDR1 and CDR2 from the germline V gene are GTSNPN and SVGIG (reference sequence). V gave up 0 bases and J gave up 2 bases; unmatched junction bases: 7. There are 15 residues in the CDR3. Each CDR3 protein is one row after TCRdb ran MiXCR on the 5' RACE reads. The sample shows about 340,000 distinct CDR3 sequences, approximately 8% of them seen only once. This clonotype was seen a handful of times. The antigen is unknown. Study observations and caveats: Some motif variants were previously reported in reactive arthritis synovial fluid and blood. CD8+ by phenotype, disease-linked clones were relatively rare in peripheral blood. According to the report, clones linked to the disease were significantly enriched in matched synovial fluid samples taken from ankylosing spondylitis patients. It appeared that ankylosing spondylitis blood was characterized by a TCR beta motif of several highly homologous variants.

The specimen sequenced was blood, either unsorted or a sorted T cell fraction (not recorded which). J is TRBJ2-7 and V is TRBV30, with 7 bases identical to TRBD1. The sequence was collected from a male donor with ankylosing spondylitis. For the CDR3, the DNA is TGTGCCTGGAGTGTACCACAAACAGGGGCCTACGAGCAGTACTTC. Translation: CAWSVPQTGAYEQYF. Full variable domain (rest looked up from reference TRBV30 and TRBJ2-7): SQTIHQWPATLVQPVGSPLSLECTVEGTSNPNLYWYRQAAGRGLQLLFYSVGIGQISSEVPQNLSASRPQDRQFILSSKKLLLSDSGFYLCAWSVPQTGAYEQYFGPGTRLTVT.